The 8 T cell receptor beta chains reported below all come from one sample, sequenced in a study of blood T cell repertoires in COVID-19. Assay: immunoSEQ multiplex PCR; the TCRdb copy retains only in-frame clones and omits some. Here the sample spans approximately 290,000 clones, nearly 90% being singletons. Sequenced input: PBMCs or T cells enriched from blood (not recorded which). These receptors all stem from a woman under 30 with acute COVID-19.

V usage is TRBV12-3 or TRBV12-4 and J usage is TRBJ1-1, with TRBD1 matching 7 bases. The CDR3 consists of 12 residues. V shed 10 bases, J shed 4 bases, and the junction held 6 bases outside the gene matches. The CDR3 nucleotides are TGTGCCATCAATAACAGGGGCACTGAAGCTTTCTTT. Its translation: CAINNRGTEAFF.

The chain employs TRBV5-4 and TRBJ1-1; unclear D gene. Germline loops: CDR1 SGHNT, CDR2 YYREEE (reference sequence). The CDR3 spans 15 residues. V lost 1 base and J 4 bases, leaving 14 bases between the germline ends. The CDR3 here is CASSLFISEPTEAFF. CDR3 nucleotide sequence: TGTGCCAGCAGCTTGTTTATTTCGGAGCCCACTGAAGCTTTCTTT. The full variable domain, with the rest looked up from reference TRBV5-4 and TRBJ1-1, is ETGVTQSPTHLIKTRGQQVTLRCSSQSGHNTVSWYQQALGQGPQFIFQYYREEENGRGNFPPRFSGLQFPNYSSELNVNALELDDSALYLCASSLFISEPTEAFFGQGTRLTVV.

This chain connects TRBV24-1 to TRBJ2-1; 10 bases are shared with TRBD2. The CDR3 is made up of 17 amino acids. With V trimmed by 1 base and J by 4 bases, 6 bases remained unmatched. CDR1 KGHDR and CDR2 SFDVKD come from the germline V gene. The CDR3 sequence: CATSDFMRTSGYNEQFF. The CDR3 DNA sequence: TGTGCCACCAGTGATTTTATGCGGACTAGCGGTTACAATGAGCAGTTCTTC.

The chain uses TRBV4-1 and TRBJ2-3; TRBD2 matches at 9 bases. Germline loops: CDR1 MGHRA, CDR2 YSYEKL. The CDR3 runs to 18 residues. V dropped 1 base and J dropped 3; count of bases not matched to a gene: 11. The CDR3, as DNA: TGCGCCAGCAGCCAAGGAGTGGTTCTAGCGGGACTTACAGATACGCAGTATTTT. This codes for CASSQGVVLAGLTDTQYF.

The genes are TRBV28 and TRBJ2-7; D might be TRBD1 (5 bases). The CDR3 has 15 residues. Germline lookup yields CDR1 MDHEN and CDR2 SYDVKM. The V and J ends lost 1 base and 3 bases respectively, with 13 bases between them. DNA for the CDR3: TGTGCCAGCAGTTTATTCCGACGACAGCGCTACGAGCAGTACTTC. This encodes CASSLFRRQRYEQYF.

The count of this clone is one. The chain carries TRBV27 and TRBJ2-2, with 10 positions matching TRBD2. CDR3 size: 15 residues. With 4 bases clipped from V and 4 bases from J, the junction kept 3 bases outside the gene matches. Per the germline V gene, CDR1 is MNHEY and CDR2 is SMNVEV (reference sequence). The CDR3, as DNA: TGTGCCAGCAGTTCTAGACTAGCGGGCACCGGGGAGCTGTTTTTT. As protein: CASSSRLAGTGELFF.

V gene TRBV14 combines with J gene TRBJ1-2; the D is unclear. The V gene's germline CDR1 is SGHDN and CDR2 FVKESK. This CDR3 region has 15 residues. Trimming cost V 0 bases and J 0 bases, with 8 bases left between them. CDR3 protein: CASSQDLAANYGYTF. In DNA form, the CDR3 reads TGTGCCAGCAGCCAAGATCTTGCAGCTAACTATGGCTACACCTTC.

The V call is TRBV7-2, the J call TRBJ2-5, with D unresolved. The CDR3 has 14 amino acids. Germline loops: CDR1 SGHTA, CDR2 FQGNSA. V shed 1 base and J shed 1 base, with 7 bases lying between them. CDR3 coding DNA: TGTGCCAGCAGCTTAGAATTCTTCCAAGAGACCCAGTACTTC. Its translation: CASSLEFFQETQYF.